The rows below give T cell receptor beta chains drawn from one sample of a study of OX40 agonist ivuxolimab in advanced cancers. Clones were read by immunoSEQ multiplex PCR, and TCRdb kept only the in-frame ones, dropping some. Among 80,000 to 90,000 clones listed, about 88% were seen once. The sequencing used CD4+ or CD8+ T cells sorted from blood, collected in a trial of the OX40 agonist ivuxolimab. The receptor source for this set is an adult with an advanced solid tumor such as melanoma, head and neck, liver or kidney cancer. The CDR3 runs from the conserved cysteine through the conserved F or W.

V gene,J gene,CDR3 protein
TRBV19,TRBJ1-5,CASSGASLNQPQHF
TRBV6-5,TRBJ1-6,CASSYQGAPPLHF
TRBV2,TRBJ1-3,CASSEGHLSGNTIYF
TRBV4-2,TRBJ2-7,CASSQGLAGEWEYEQYF
TRBV7-2,TRBJ2-2,CASSLRASGERTGELFF
TRBV6-4,TRBJ2-7,CASSLTGFDEQYF
TRBV2,TRBJ2-1,CASRPGISSYNEQFF
TRBV21-1,TRBJ2-7,CASSKGELVFRLTYEQYF
TRBV29-1,TRBJ2-7,CSVYGQATYYEQYF
TRBV9,TRBJ1-6,CASSVVGTGDNSPLHF
TRBV6-6,TRBJ2-1,CASSYSGARDEQFF
TRBV6-4,TRBJ1-1,CASSDRPNTEAFF
TRBV6-5,TRBJ1-6,CASSPLTVDSPLHF
TRBV6-1,TRBJ2-3,CASSEGTGAVRGAQYF
TRBV7-3,TRBJ2-2,CASSLSSTGTGELFF
TRBV7-3,TRBJ1-6,CASSLRAGSYNSPLHF
TRBV6-1,TRBJ1-6,CASSDGQGFGNSPLHF
TRBV7-9,TRBJ1-2,CASSDRDSLYGYTF
TRBV19,TRBJ1-1,CASSIGGAATEAFF
TRBV7-9,TRBJ1-4,CASSSWHEKLFF
TRBV19,TRBJ1-6,CASSPPPGQSNSPLHF
TRBV6-1,TRBJ1-2,CASSTWGRESGYTF
TRBV29-1,TRBJ2-7,CSATQKRGATLEQYF
TRBV2,TRBJ1-6,CATRGRGNSPLHF
TRBV6-6,TRBJ1-3,CASSRGSSGNTIYF
TRBV6-5,TRBJ2-7,CASRRPGQAYEQYF
TRBV19,TRBJ1-1,CASSIEAGQGIEAFF
TRBV2,TRBJ1-5,CASSEEEDYSNQPQHF
TRBV5-4,TRBJ1-2,CASNTGGTPYGYTF